This T cell receptor beta chain was observed in a study of blood T cell repertoires in COVID-19. Profiled with immunoSEQ multiplex PCR; TCRdb holds only in-frame clones, not every one. Of about 280,000 clones in the sample, over 75% were seen once. Sequencing was done on a sample of peripheral blood. This TCR came from a human donor in a cohort sampled during active COVID-19.

This CDR3 reads CAWTPMGNTIYF. Here the CDR3 DNA reads TGTGCCTGGACCCCCATGGGAAACACCATATATTTT. This chain links TRBV30 with TRBJ1-3, with unresolved D. The germline V and J ends were trimmed by 4 bases and 4 bases, with 8 bases remaining between them. The CDR3 loop spans 12 amino acids. Germline lookup yields CDR1 GTSNPN and CDR2 SVGIG (reference sequence).